The source of this T cell receptor (beta chain) is a study of identical twins. One entry per CDR3 protein results from TCRdb running MiXCR on the 5' RACE reads. The sample yields fewer than 350,000 distinct CDR3 sequences, 6.5% to 9.5% seen once. General study results and limits: Twins shared out-of-frame alpha sequences with excess low generation probability. Beta out-of-frame twin sharing showed a weaker excess. Memory repertoires showed no such pattern, whereas abundant cord blood beta clonotypes carried fewer insertions. There is a chance that invariant MAIT and iNKT cells partially muddied zero-insertion analyses.

Concerning this clonotype: Its specificity is not known.

Germline loops: CDR1 KGHSH, CDR2 LQKENI. This CDR3 has 15 residues. V lost 6 bases to trimming and J lost 0 bases, with 9 bases between them. The same data also contributed to another study, on yellow fever vaccine responses in identical twins.

This rearrangement joins TRBV18 to TRBJ2-6; no clear D. Sequencing was performed on memory (CD45RO+) T cells sorted from blood. This TCR was sampled from a woman aged 18-29 years in good health. The CDR3 region has the DNA TGTGCCAGCTCGCCGCCCCCCTCTGGGGCCAACGTCCTGACTTTC. Its translation: CASSPPPSGANVLTF.